The T cell receptor beta chain under discussion was sequenced for a study of PD-1 blockade in classical Hodgkin lymphoma. The germline V gene encodes CDR1 LNHDA and CDR2 SQIVND (reference sequence). The CDR3 extends over 17 amino acids. Germline trimming cut 4 bases from V and 4 bases from J; bases unmatched to any gene: 14. Noted time point: cycle 4 day 1 (C4D1), after less than 7 weeks of nivolumab. There was relapse after autologous stem cell transplantation in every patient, and there was variation in brentuximab vedotin exposure. Only in-frame clones appear in the TCRdb table, and some are missing; sequencing was by immunoSEQ multiplex PCR. The sample gives some 52,000 clones, approximately 86% of which show up once; 6.5% to 8.5% is in the top ten.

The rearrangement uses TRBV19 and TRBJ2-7, with 9 bases lining up with TRBD2. Sequences were derived from peripheral blood mononuclear cells (PBMCs), sampled before the fourth cycle of nivolumab. The TCR was taken from a human donor with classical Hodgkin lymphoma. CDR3 amino acids: CASSKSPLAGKGYEQYF. In DNA form, the CDR3 reads TGTGCCAGTAGTAAGTCCCCCCTAGCGGGGAAAGGGTACGAGCAGTACTTC. Supplemented by reference TRBV19 and TRBJ2-7, the full variable domain reads DGGITQSPKYLFRKEGQNVTLSCEQNLNHDAMYWYRQDPGQGLRLIYYSQIVNDFQKGDIAEGYSVSREKKESFPLTVTSAQKNPTAFYLCASSKSPLAGKGYEQYFGPGTRLTVT.